This T cell receptor (beta chain) is drawn from a study of CD8 T cells in Susac syndrome. As for the study in general: When blood was drawn, the patients with Susac syndrome were therapy-naive, on corticosteroids, or on intravenous immunoglobulin alone.

CD8+ and CD4+ T cells from blood underwent TCR beta sequencing. FACS was used to enrich TEMRA cells, whereas the CD8+ and CD4+ T cells were obtained by negative isolation. Random hexamers served to reverse transcribe roughly 0.45 to 1 ug RNA. TCR beta CDR3 was amplified by immunoSEQ multiplex PCR. This amplification extended across 54 Vbeta and 13 Jbeta segments. TCRdb recomputed calls from the immunoSEQ multiplex PCR reads with MiXCR, one row per CDR3 protein. The table includes around 130,000 distinct CDR3 sequences, around 94% detected once. The CDR3 runs 14 residues. Germline lookup yields CDR1 DFQATT and CDR2 SNEGSKA (reference sequence). V dropped 6 bases and J dropped 8; count of bases not matched to a gene: 13.

The specimen was CD8+ T cells from PBMCs. The clonotype originates from a human donor with Susac syndrome. This chain connects TRBV20-1 to TRBJ2-4, with TRBD1 matching over 7 bases. The CDR3: CSAQTTGTEDIQYF. In DNA, the CDR3 is TGCAGTGCGCAAACGACAGGGACGGAGGACATTCAGTACTTC.